This T cell receptor (beta chain) appears in the sequencing data of a study of T-cell reconstitution after alpha-beta-depleted transplantation in children. Findings of the study overall: Surviving recipient T cells and thymic progenitors underlay high day-60 TCRbeta diversity in some patients. In patients about two months after transplant, alpha-beta T cells reportedly arose from several hundred expanded graft clones. Newly produced T cells mostly provided counts and TCRbeta diversity after one year, as hyperexpanded clones declined.

Using unique molecular identifiers, the investigators prepared the TCRbeta library. Via MiXCR, TCRdb re-called the PCR reads, giving one row per CDR3 protein. The table has roughly 340,000 distinct CDR3 sequences, 16% seen once. This clonotype was found a few times. Its matching antigen is unknown. CDR3 length: 12 residues. With 6 bases removed from V and 5 bases from J, the gap between germline ends came to 12 bases. Germline loops: CDR1 DFQATT, CDR2 SNEGSKA (reference sequence). This sequence originates from a male patient between 2 and 10 years old who had a stem cell transplant for acute lymphoblastic leukemia, so the T cells may come from the graft donor. The sequences come from PBMCs, mostly from graft donor cells, collected 360 days after TCRalphabeta/CD19-depleted stem cell transplant. The J gene is TRBJ2-3, the V gene TRBV20-1; the D gene is possibly TRBD1 (8 bases). The CDR3 reads CSANRGGDTQYF. Written as DNA, the CDR3 is TGCAGTGCCAACAGGGGGGGAGATACGCAGTATTTT.